The TCR beta chain under discussion was sequenced for a study of control samples from healthy donors and cancer patients. The table came from immunoSEQ multiplex PCR; TCRdb's copy has only in-frame clones and leaves some out. The table records 100,000 to 150,000 clones, roughly 90% of them present only once. CDR1 is SGDLS, CDR2 YYNGEE, per germline. The CDR3 sequence is 16 residues long. V shed 4 bases, J shed 8 bases, and the junction held 13 bases outside the gene matches. V usage is TRBV9 and J usage is TRBJ2-1; the match to TRBD2 covers 9 bases. The receptor was isolated from a man between 45 and 60 years old with head and neck cancer. Sequenced sample: PBMCs. The CDR3 region is CASSSRQASGVYEQFF. In DNA, the CDR3 is TGTGCCAGCAGCTCTCGTCAAGCTAGCGGGGTATATGAGCAGTTCTTC.